This T cell receptor beta chain stems from a study of blood T cell repertoires in COVID-19. Assay used: immunoSEQ multiplex PCR; TCRdb lists only in-frame clones, some missing. The sample lists 150,000 or so clones, about 73% occurring once. V was clipped by 3 bases and J by 3 bases, with 17 bases between them. There are 16 residues in the CDR3. Germline V gives CDR1 SGHDT, CDR2 YYEEEE. Input material: peripheral blood. The source is a man aged 80 or over with acute or convalescent COVID-19. The V gene is TRBV5-6, the J gene TRBJ2-3, with D tentatively TRBD1 (5 bases). CDR3 DNA sequence: TGTGCCAGCAGCTACAAGGGGCTGGGGTGGACAGATACGCAGTATTTT. Protein sequence: CASSYKGLGWTDTQYF.